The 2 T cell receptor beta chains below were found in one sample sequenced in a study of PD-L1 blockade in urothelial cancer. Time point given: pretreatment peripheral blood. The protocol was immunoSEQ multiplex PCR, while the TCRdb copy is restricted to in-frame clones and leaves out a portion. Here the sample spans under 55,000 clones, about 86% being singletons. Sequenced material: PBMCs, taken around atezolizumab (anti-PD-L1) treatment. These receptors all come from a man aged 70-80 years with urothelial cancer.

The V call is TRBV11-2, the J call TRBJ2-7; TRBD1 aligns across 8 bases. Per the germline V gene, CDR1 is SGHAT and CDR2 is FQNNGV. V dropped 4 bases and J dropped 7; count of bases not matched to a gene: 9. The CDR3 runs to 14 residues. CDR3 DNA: TGTGCCAGCAGCTCCTGGACAGGGTCGGAGGAGCAGTACTTC. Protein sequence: CASSSWTGSEEQYF.

The CDR3 bases are TGTGCCAGCAGTAACCGGGACAGGGGACACGAGCAGTACTTC. Its protein is CASSNRDRGHEQYF. V and J are TRBV6-5 and TRBJ2-7, with TRBD1 identical over 10 bases. This CDR3 has 14 residues. Trimming at V came to 5 bases and at J to 5 bases, leaving 6 bases not matched to a gene. CDR1 is MNHEY, CDR2 SVGAGI, per germline.